Described below is a single TCR beta chain sequence and its context. Its antigen remains unidentified. This sample was included in a study of cytomegalovirus exposure and HLA in healthy donors. Study-wide findings and caveats: The authors enumerated around 150 TCR beta chains as linked to cytomegalovirus. There were some public TCRs occurring in many donors, but most TCR sequences were rare.

The CDR3 contains 11 residues. V was pared by 6 bases and J by 3 bases, with 4 bases between. CDR1 is SGHAT and CDR2 is FQNNGV in the germline V gene. In the PCR, 60 Vbeta and 13 Jbeta primers were used. The data were produced by immunoSEQ multiplex PCR, yet TCRdb's version contains in-frame clones alone and is incomplete. Altogether about 180,000 clones are present, approximately 82% being singletons, with the ten largest covering over 2%. This chain connects TRBV11-2 to TRBJ2-3; D call uncertain. The material sequenced was PBMCs. The sequence derives from a woman aged 30 to 39 in good health and CMV-seronegative. The CDR3 sequence is CASSSTDTQYF. In DNA form, the CDR3 reads TGTGCCAGCAGTTCGACAGATACGCAGTATTTT.